What follows are 14 T cell receptor beta chains derived from one specimen sequenced in a study of blood T cells in healthy people across ages. Next came a second PCR, run for roughly 7 to 12 cycles, which used a sample-barcoded 5' primer along with a J-beta primer mix. A single record per CDR3 protein comes from TCRdb applying MiXCR to the 5' RACE reads. The sample holds about 1,500,000 distinct CDR3 sequences, roughly 30% seen once. The sequencing input was blood. The receptor set was obtained from a young woman in good health.

This rearrangement joins TRBV7-2 to TRBJ1-6; perhaps TRBD1 as D (6 bases). The CDR3 is 16 amino acids. With 3 bases removed from V and 3 bases from J, the gap between germline ends came to 12 bases. The germline V gene encodes CDR1 SGHTA and CDR2 FQGNSA. Here the CDR3 reads CASSFGQQYYNSPLHF. CDR3 in DNA: TGTGCCAGCAGCTTTGGACAGCAATACTATAATTCACCCCTCCACTTT.

The V gene is TRBV18, the J gene TRBJ2-7, with D tentatively TRBD2 (6 bases). The length of the CDR3 is 14 residues. Between the trimmed V and J ends, which lost 3 bases and 6 bases, there was a span of 15 bases. Germline V CDR1 and CDR2: KGHSH, LQKENI. In nucleotides, the CDR3 is TGTGCCAGCTCACCCGGGACTGCTGCTTTCGAGCAGTACTTC. It yields the protein CASSPGTAAFEQYF.

The V call is TRBV12-3 or TRBV12-4, the J call TRBJ2-5, with D possibly TRBD2 on 6 matching bases. The CDR3 runs to 15 residues. V was cut by 3 bases and J by 5 bases, with 16 bases left in between. This CDR3 reads CASSFWLLGGETQYF. The CDR3 DNA follows: TGTGCCAGCAGTTTTTGGCTACTTGGGGGGGAGACCCAGTACTTC.

This clonotype was found a few times. Its ends do not fully match the called genes, so a read error is possible. This chain links TRBV12-3 or TRBV12-4 with TRBJ1-5, with 8 bases aligning to TRBD1. There are 14 residues in the CDR3. The CDR3 here is CASSLGQGLQPQNF. The CDR3 DNA is TGTGCCAGCAGTCTCGGACAGGGCCTCCAGCCCCAGAATTTT.

The genes are TRBV7-8 and TRBJ2-6, with 7 bases lining up with TRBD1. The CDR3 length is 15 residues. Germline V CDR1 and CDR2: SGHVS, FQNEAQ. The junction had 4 bases not matched to a gene; V was cut back by 4 bases and J by 4 bases. As DNA, the CDR3 is TGTGCCAGCAGCTACCAGGGGGTCGGGGCCAACGTCCTGACTTTC. Residues: CASSYQGVGANVLTF.

This clonotype has only a few counts. J is TRBJ2-1 and V is TRBV6-6; 11 bases align to TRBD2. Germline CDR1 is MNHNY and CDR2 is SVGAGI (reference sequence). With V trimmed by 5 bases and J by 8 bases, 11 bases remained unmatched. CDR3 size: 16 residues. The CDR3 DNA sequence: TGTGCCAGCAGTACGGTAGCGGGAGGGCAGACAGATGAGCAGTTCTTC. This encodes CASSTVAGGQTDEQFF.

This clonotype was detected many times. The chain recombines TRBV5-1 with TRBJ2-5; D is perhaps TRBD1 or TRBD2 (5 bases each). The CDR3 is made up of 15 amino acids. V lost 2 bases and J lost 5, with 16 bases in between. Looked up from germline, CDR1 is SGHRS and CDR2 is YFSETQ. CDR3 sequence reads: CASSFGTPGGETQYF. CDR3 nucleotide sequence: TGCGCCAGCAGCTTCGGGACCCCGGGTGGGGAGACCCAGTACTTC.

A note on this clonotype: A much larger clone is a single base away; this may be a read error. CDR3 sequence (DNA): TGTGCCAGCAGTACAGGGCTAGCGGGAGGAGATCCCTACAATGAGCAGTACTTC. It is translated as CASSTGLAGGDPYNEQYF. The chain combines TRBV12-3 or TRBV12-4 with TRBJ2-1, with 11 nucleotides matching TRBD2. TRBJ2-7 matches the DNA end more closely, so the J call is doubtful. CDR3 size: 18 residues.

The table lists this clonotype with many counts. This sequence joins TRBV4-1 and TRBJ1-2; a possible D gene is TRBD1 (5 bases). The germline CDR1 and CDR2 sequences are MGHRA and YSYEKL. CDR3 length: 16 residues. V was pared by 0 bases and J by 8 bases, with 19 bases between. In DNA form, the CDR3 reads TGCGCCAGCAGCCAAGAAACTTCCAGGGCGGGAAGGGGCTACACCTTC. Residues: CASSQETSRAGRGYTF.

This clonotype was seen ten or more times. This chain connects TRBV29-1 to TRBJ2-3; D not resolved. The CDR3 sequence is 15 residues long. Germline CDR1 is SQVTM and CDR2 is ANQGSEA. Trimming removed 0 bases at V and 5 bases at J, with 15 bases between. CDR3 sequence reads: CSVEETLRWGDTQYF. The CDR3 DNA is TGCAGCGTTGAAGAAACACTACGATGGGGAGATACGCAGTATTTT.

Here the CDR3 DNA reads TGTGCCAGCAGCTTGAACCCTTTGGGCTATGGCTACACCTTC. The encoded protein is CASSLNPLGYGYTF. This chain connects TRBV7-2 to TRBJ1-2; no firm D call. V gave up 3 bases and J gave up 4 bases, with 12 bases separating them. There are 14 residues in the CDR3. Germline CDR1 reads SGHTA; CDR2 reads FQGNSA.

The chain recombines TRBV6-6 with TRBJ2-7; D perhaps matches TRBD2 (5 bases). This CDR3 contains 18 residues. V was trimmed by 0 bases and J by 0 bases, leaving 18 bases between them. Germline values: CDR1 MNHNY, CDR2 SVGAGI (reference sequence). CDR3: CASSYSYSPLAGSYEQYF. The CDR3 DNA follows: TGTGCCAGCAGTTACTCCTACTCCCCACTCGCGGGCTCCTACGAGCAGTACTTC.

This clonotype was seen a single time. A read error is likely, as this CDR3 ends without the conserved phenylalanine or tryptophan. The gene calls are TRBV5-1 and TRBJ2-6; D unclear. Germline-derived CDR1 and CDR2 are SGHRS and YFSETQ. This CDR3 comprises 17 residues. Trimming cost V 3 bases and J 1 base, with 14 bases left between them. CDR3 sequence reads: CASSYSPRSSGANVLTV. For the CDR3, the DNA is TGCGCCAGCAGCTACTCCCCCAGGTCATCTGGGGCCAACGTCCTGACTGTC.

This clonotype was seen many times. The chain joins TRBV7-2 to TRBJ1-6; 7 positions agree with TRBD1. Germline V gene data show CDR1 as SGHTA and CDR2 as FQGNSA. The trim removed 5 bases at V and 7 bases at J, leaving 8 bases unmatched. The CDR3 consists of 15 residues. The CDR3 DNA follows: TGTGCCAGCAGCCCAAGGACAGGAAAAAATTCACCCCTCCACTTT. Its translation: CASSPRTGKNSPLHF.